This record concerns one TCR beta chain sequence. Its specificity is not known. Researchers ran the PCR with 60 Vbeta and 13 Jbeta primers. How the authors handled the data: A later analysis counted roughly 74 million unique TCR beta chains, around 10 million shared. Generated by immunoSEQ multiplex PCR, the TCRdb table keeps only in-frame clones and is missing some. D and trimming were read from the DNA, whereas the V and J calls and clone size are those reported in that table. Of 120,000 to 150,000 clones listed, over 55% are singletons. This entry belongs to a study of cytomegalovirus exposure and HLA in healthy donors. The donors, nominally healthy at sampling, likely had unrecorded immune exposures. Study conclusions and caveats: Available immune exposure information was restricted to CMV serostatus only. A later analysis showed HLA-associated TCR beta chains outstripping equally common others in clonal expansion.

The CDR3 is 13 residues long. Germline assignment: CDR1 SNHLY and CDR2 FYNNEI. The J segment lost 7 bases and the V segment lost 6 bases, leaving 8 bases of the junction unmatched. The chain employs TRBV2 and TRBJ1-1; 7 nucleotides match TRBD1. The sequence came from a man aged 40-55 years in good health and CMV-seronegative. The sequencing input was PBMCs. CDR3 sequence (DNA): TGTGCCAGCAGATCAGACAGGGTGGGTGAAGCTTTCTTT. It codes for CASRSDRVGEAFF.